This T cell receptor (beta chain) was sequenced in a study of cytomegalovirus exposure and HLA in healthy donors. Background on the study: Unique TCRs numbering approximately 80 million, obtained from HLA-typed donors, made up an early data release. Researchers found that approximately 77% of about 400 genotyped donors fell within the Caucasian-associated ancestry cluster.

The study ran its PCR with 60 Vbeta and 13 Jbeta primers. Using immunoSEQ multiplex PCR, the repertoire was profiled, and TCRdb retains in-frame clones only, with some absent. In the table there are roughly 98,000 clones, about 80% of which are singletons. Whole-study findings and limits: Indistinguishable V segments, including TRBV6-2 and TRBV6-3, were excluded. Altogether, 150 to 200 TCR beta chains were recorded as cytomegalovirus-associated.

This CDR3 is built from 15 residues. Germline loops: CDR1 LNHDA, CDR2 SQIVND (reference sequence). The V and J ends lost 3 bases and 2 bases respectively, with 11 bases between them. Of note for this clone: Its target is not known.

The TCR originated in a man aged 35 to 55 in good health and CMV-seronegative. The sequencing sample was made of PBMCs. The chain is built from TRBV19 and TRBJ2-1; no definite D call. This CDR3 reads CASSIGQSPYNEQFF. The CDR3 region has the DNA TGTGCCAGTAGTATTGGGCAATCCCCCTACAATGAGCAGTTCTTC.